The clone carrying this TCR beta chain was found once. Its antigen is as yet unknown. The data were taken from a study of shared clonotypes between healthy human individuals. Study-wide results and limits: Researchers sampled only blood; tissue repertoires likely differ.

The germline V gene has CDR1 MNHNY and CDR2 SVGAGI (reference sequence). The V gene lost 2 bases and the J gene lost 6 bases, with 10 bases spanning the gap. The CDR3 consists of 13 residues. Clones were sequenced by immunoSEQ multiplex PCR, and TCRdb holds only the in-frame ones, with some missing. The sample carries about 1.4 million clones, around 97% recorded once. The chain uses TRBV6-6 and TRBJ1-1; weak D call: TRBD1 (5 bases). The sequence came from a man aged 25-40 years in good health. The source material was naive CD4+ T cells sorted from blood. This sample's subset: CD45RA+ positively selected. CDR3 residues: CASSYEGSSEAFF. In DNA form, the CDR3 reads TGTGCCAGCAGTTACGAGGGGTCCTCTGAAGCTTTCTTT.